A selection of T cell receptor beta chains follows, all from one sample in a study of control samples from healthy donors and cancer patients. Sequenced by immunoSEQ multiplex PCR; TCRdb stores in-frame clones only, minus some. The table shows more than 100,000 clones, with nearly 90% occurring only once. Sequencing was carried out using PBMCs. The receptors come from a man aged 50 to 59 with head and neck cancer. Both conserved end residues are part of each CDR3. D genes are given only for firm matches. Only part of the rows carry a size: once, few, many, or a class if the clone is expanded.

V,J,size,D,CDR3,DNA
TRBV7-2,TRBJ2-7,.,.,CASSLGGRFYEQYF,TGTGCCAGCAGCTTAGGGGGGCGCTTCTACGAGCAGTACTTC
TRBV11-2,TRBJ2-1,once,TRBD1,CASTVDRGRNEQFF,TGTGCCAGCACCGTGGACAGGGGCCGGAATGAGCAGTTCTTC
TRBV3-1/TRBV3-2,TRBJ2-7,.,TRBD1,CASSPGTGAYEQYF,TGTGCCAGCAGCCCCGGGACAGGGGCCTACGAGCAGTACTTC
TRBV2,TRBJ2-7,.,.,CASSEHEQYF,TGTGCCAGCAGTGAACACGAGCAGTACTTC
TRBV27,TRBJ2-3,.,TRBD2,CASSGASGRLSTDTQYF,TGTGCCAGCAGTGGTGCTAGCGGGAGGCTTAGCACAGATACGCAGTATTTT
TRBV11-2,TRBJ2-1,.,.,CASSLQGLGSNEQFF,TGTGCCAGCAGCCTCCAGGGTCTCGGTAGCAATGAGCAGTTCTTC
TRBV7-9,TRBJ2-5,.,.,CASSLVQLLRVQETQYF,TGTGCCAGCAGCTTAGTACAGCTCCTTAGGGTTCAAGAGACCCAGTACTTC
TRBV7-9,TRBJ1-4,.,.,CASSSRATSEKLFF,TGTGCCAGCAGCTCTCGGGCCACGAGTGAAAAACTGTTTTTT
TRBV7-2,TRBJ2-5,.,.,CASSFTGSETQYF,TGTGCCAGCAGCTTTACGGGATCCGAGACCCAGTACTTC
TRBV25-1,TRBJ2-7,.,TRBD1,CASSPRTGSYEQYF,TGTGCCAGCAGTCCGCGGACAGGGTCCTACGAGCAGTACTTC
TRBV15,TRBJ1-4,.,.,CATSRRTVGNEKLFF,TGTGCCACCAGCCGTAGGACAGTTGGTAATGAAAAACTGTTTTTT
TRBV7-9,TRBJ2-5,.,.,CASSLATRGRETQYF,TGTGCCAGCAGCTTAGCGACTCGGGGCAGGGAGACCCAGTACTTC
TRBV11-2,TRBJ2-7,medium-sized,.,CASSPETLTGPDYEQYF,TGTGCCAGCAGCCCCGAGACCCTTACAGGGCCGGACTACGAGCAGTACTTC
TRBV12-3/TRBV12-4,TRBJ1-5,.,.,CASSLREREPQHF,TGTGCCAGCAGTTTGAGGGAGAGGGAGCCCCAGCATTTT
TRBV7-9,TRBJ2-7,.,.,CASSRQVTSYEQYF,TGTGCCAGCAGCAGACAGGTTACCTCCTACGAGCAGTACTTC
TRBV19,TRBJ1-5,once,.,CASSIDENQPQHF,TGTGCCAGTAGTATAGATGAAAATCAGCCCCAGCATTTT
TRBV6-1,TRBJ1-5,few,TRBD1,CASSETGENQPQHF,TGTGCCAGCAGTGAAACAGGGGAAAATCAGCCCCAGCATTTT
TRBV20-1,TRBJ2-3,.,.,CSALTGDTQYF,TGCAGTGCCTTGACTGGAGATACGCAGTATTTT
TRBV7-2,TRBJ1-5,.,TRBD1,CASSLGTGGIQPQHF,TGTGCCAGCAGCTTAGGGACAGGGGGTATTCAGCCCCAGCATTTT
TRBV10-1,TRBJ2-2,once,TRBD2,CARGEGPGVTGELFF,TGCGCCCGGGGGGAGGGGCCGGGGGTCACCGGGGAGCTGTTTTTT
TRBV28,TRBJ1-2,.,.,CASSLQGYYGYTF,TGTGCCAGCAGTTTGCAGGGATACTATGGCTACACCTTC
TRBV30,TRBJ1-5,.,.,CAWSVGNSPTEPQHF,TGTGCCTGGAGTGTCGGTAACAGCCCAACGGAGCCCCAGCATTTT
TRBV7-8,TRBJ2-3,.,TRBD2,CASSPRGGAVSPTDTQYF,TGTGCCAGCAGCCCGCGCGGGGGGGCAGTTTCCCCCACAGATACGCAGTATTTT
TRBV30,TRBJ2-7,.,.,CAWSLIAYYEQYF,TGTGCCTGGAGTTTAATAGCGTATTACGAGCAGTACTTC
TRBV13,TRBJ1-1,.,.,CASSPRTGEAFF,TGTGCCAGCAGCCCCCGGACGGGTGAAGCTTTCTTT
TRBV3-1/TRBV3-2,TRBJ2-2,.,TRBD2,CASSQDLGVAGTGELFF,TGTGCCAGCAGCCAAGATCTTGGGGTAGCGGGGACCGGGGAGCTGTTTTTT
TRBV19,TRBJ1-2,.,TRBD1,CASSLGTGGSGYTF,TGTGCCAGTAGTCTGGGGACAGGGGGCAGTGGCTACACCTTC
TRBV18,TRBJ2-3,.,.,CASSPPVRTGGDTQYF,TGTGCCAGCTCACCACCGGTAAGGACCGGAGGAGATACGCAGTATTTT
TRBV11-3,TRBJ2-2,.,.,CASSLDTGELFF,TGTGCCAGCAGCCTAGACACCGGGGAGCTGTTTTTT
TRBV19,TRBJ1-2,.,TRBD1,CASSNRDRGVGYTF,TGTGCCAGTAGTAACCGGGACAGGGGGGTTGGCTACACCTTC
TRBV21-1,TRBJ1-2,.,.,CASSKGGCRDRVLACGYTF,TGTGCCAGCAGCAAAGGGGGTTGTCGGGACAGGGTTCTCGCTTGCGGCTACACCTTC
TRBV10-2,TRBJ2-6,.,.,CASSYSGANVLTF,TGCGCCAGCAGTTACTCTGGGGCCAACGTCCTGACTTTC
TRBV6-5,TRBJ2-7,few,.,CASSKDGGYEQYF,TGTGCCAGCAGTAAGGATGGGGGCTACGAGCAGTACTTC
TRBV30,TRBJ2-4,.,TRBD2,CAWSPSPQLAGGADIQYF,TGTGCCTGGAGCCCAAGCCCCCAACTAGCGGGGGGTGCGGACATTCAGTACTTC
TRBV18,TRBJ1-1,.,TRBD1,CASSLDTVRDRTLTEAFF,TGTGCCAGCTCTCTCGACACTGTCCGGGACAGGACTCTCACTGAAGCTTTCTTT
TRBV27,TRBJ2-2,.,TRBD2,CASRTLLAGANTGELFF,TGTGCCAGCAGAACCCTACTAGCGGGGGCCAACACCGGGGAGCTGTTTTTT
TRBV6-5,TRBJ2-7,.,.,CASSYSSVTYEQYF,TGTGCCAGCAGTTACTCAAGCGTTACCTACGAGCAGTACTTC
TRBV9,TRBJ2-7,.,TRBD2,CASSVGGGTNYEQYF,TGTGCCAGCAGCGTCGGCGGGGGGACAAACTACGAGCAGTACTTC
TRBV11-2,TRBJ2-2,once,.,CASSFKNTGELFF,TGTGCCAGCAGCTTTAAGAACACCGGGGAGCTGTTTTTT
TRBV5-1,TRBJ2-5,.,.,CASSPRVETQYF,TGCGCCAGCAGCCCCAGGGTTGAGACCCAGTACTTC
TRBV11-2,TRBJ2-5,once,.,CASSPRQPLVETQYF,TGTGCCAGCAGCCCCCGACAGCCCCTTGTGGAGACCCAGTACTTC
TRBV10-1,TRBJ2-3,.,.,CASSRDSTDTQYF,TGCGCCAGCAGTAGGGACAGCACAGATACGCAGTATTTT
TRBV5-4,TRBJ2-3,once,TRBD2,CASSLLAGITDTQYF,TGTGCCAGCAGCTTGTTAGCGGGAATTACAGATACGCAGTATTTT
TRBV28,TRBJ2-6,.,.,CASSSPGGSGANVLTF,TGTGCCAGCAGCTCCCCGGGTGGTTCTGGGGCCAACGTCCTGACTTTC
TRBV5-1,TRBJ2-1,once,TRBD1,CASSLGDRAHEQFF,TGCGCCAGCAGCTTGGGGGACAGGGCTCATGAGCAGTTCTTC
TRBV5-8,TRBJ2-1,.,.,CASSFQGSYNEQFF,TGTGCCAGCAGCTTCCAGGGCTCCTACAATGAGCAGTTCTTC
TRBV19,TRBJ2-1,.,.,CATGGGSYNEQFF,TGTGCTACTGGCGGTGGCTCCTACAATGAGCAGTTCTTC
TRBV2,TRBJ1-3,.,.,CASRDPSGNTIYF,TGTGCCAGCAGGGACCCCTCTGGAAACACCATATATTTT
TRBV6-5,TRBJ2-1,few,.,CASSPQVNIVYEQFF,TGTGCCAGCAGTCCCCAAGTGAATATAGTGTATGAGCAGTTCTTC
TRBV7-6,TRBJ2-2,.,.,CASSLEVGGATNTGELFF,TGTGCCAGCAGCTTAGAAGTTGGCGGGGCTACGAACACCGGGGAGCTGTTTTTT
TRBV28,TRBJ1-2,.,.,CASGQLGGYTF,TGTGCCAGCGGACAGCTCGGTGGCTACACCTTC
TRBV3-1/TRBV3-2,TRBJ2-2,.,TRBD2,CASQPLTGGTGELFF,TGTGCCAGCCAGCCCCTAACGGGGGGCACCGGGGAGCTGTTTTTT
TRBV3-1/TRBV3-2,TRBJ2-4,.,TRBD1,CASSPTGQGAPGRIQYF,TGTGCCAGCAGCCCAACGGGACAGGGGGCCCCGGGTCGTATTCAGTACTTC
TRBV7-8,TRBJ1-4,.,.,CASSREGGGKEKLFF,TGTGCCAGCAGCCGTGAGGGTGGGGGCAAGGAAAAACTGTTTTTT
TRBV18,TRBJ1-2,.,.,CASSPPGTANYGYTF,TGTGCCAGCTCACCACCCGGGACGGCTAACTATGGCTACACCTTC
TRBV7-3,TRBJ1-1,.,.,CASSPGWNTEAFF,TGTGCCAGCAGTCCTGGATGGAACACTGAAGCTTTCTTT
TRBV6-1,TRBJ1-2,once,TRBD1,CASSDPGTAFYGYTF,TGTGCCAGCAGTGACCCCGGGACAGCTTTCTATGGCTACACCTTC
TRBV5-1,TRBJ1-1,.,TRBD1,CASSLRQGMNTEAFF,TGCGCCAGCAGCCTCAGACAGGGCATGAACACTGAAGCTTTCTTT
TRBV15,TRBJ2-5,.,TRBD1,CATSRDQGQGWETQYF,TGTGCCACCAGCAGAGATCAGGGACAGGGATGGGAGACCCAGTACTTC